Below, one T cell receptor (beta chain) is given with its context. Original handling: Reference gene primer amplification yielded estimated nucleated cell counts. The table came from immunoSEQ multiplex PCR; TCRdb's copy has only in-frame clones and leaves some out. That table is the source of V, J and clone size, and D and trimming were worked out from the DNA. The sample contains some 180,000 clones, about 88% of which appear only once. This sample was included in a study of blood T cell repertoires in COVID-19. The sequence was collected from a middle-aged man with COVID-19, enrolled during active disease. Specimen: peripheral blood.

Here the CDR3 reads CASSYASGGQNIQYF. CDR3 coding DNA: TGTGCCAGCAGTTATGCTAGCGGGGGACAAAACATTCAGTACTTC. The chain employs TRBV6-2 or TRBV6-3 and TRBJ2-4, with 10 bases fitting TRBD2. The ends lost 3 bases at V and 5 bases at J; junction bases unmatched: 4. This CDR3 spans 15 amino acids. Germline V gene lookup returns CDR1 MNHEY and CDR2 SVGEGT.